Each of the 13 T cell receptor beta chains below was sequenced from the same sample in a study of shared clonotypes between healthy human individuals. TCRdb's table, derived via immunoSEQ multiplex PCR, lists solely in-frame clones and lacks some. The table lists fewer than 700,000 clones, around three quarters of them singletons. The sample taken for sequencing was PBMCs. Receptors originate from a woman aged 40 to 49 in good health. Some clones in this sample may be carry-over from other donors' samples.

This clone occurred once. V usage is TRBV11-2 and J usage is TRBJ2-7; D may correspond to TRBD1 or TRBD2 (8 bases each). CDR1 and CDR2 (germline): SGHAT, FQNNGV. V was clipped by 4 bases and J by 7 bases, with 17 bases between them. This CDR3 is 14 amino acids long. The CDR3 is CASSSGGTGIEQYF. Written as DNA, the CDR3 is TGTGCCAGCAGCTCGGGGGGGACAGGAATTGAGCAGTACTTC.

The V gene is TRBV15, the J gene TRBJ1-4, with TRBD1 as a possible D gene (5 bases). The V gene's germline CDR1 is LNHNV and CDR2 YYDKDF (reference sequence). The CDR3 has 13 amino acids. Trimming cost V 6 bases and J 10 bases, with 15 bases left between them. The CDR3, as DNA: TGTGCCACCAGGGACAATTACTATGGAAAACTGTTTTTT. Translating it yields CATRDNYYGKLFF.

The chain uses TRBV13 and TRBJ1-2; D might be TRBD1 (6 bases). CDR3 size: 15 residues. Per germline, CDR1 PRHDT and CDR2 FYEKMQ (reference sequence). Trimming took off 5 bases at V and 5 bases at J, with 18 bases between the two ends. CDR3: CASSPTRGGSYGYTF. DNA for the CDR3: TGTGCCAGCAGCCCCACCCGAGGGGGGTCGTATGGCTACACCTTC.

This clone showed up just once. This CDR3 is CASSQEVSDSQFF. CDR3 sequence (DNA): TGCGCCAGCAGCCAAGAAGTGTCGGACTCCCAGTTCTTC. V usage is TRBV4-1 and J usage is TRBJ2-1; possible D gene TRBD2, 5 bases. Trimming stripped 0 bases from V and 13 bases from J, with 13 bases between. This CDR3 comprises 13 residues. Looked up from germline, CDR1 is MGHRA and CDR2 is YSYEKL.

This clone was counted between two and nine times. The rearrangement links TRBV6-1 to TRBJ1-5; 8 positions match TRBD1. V dropped 4 bases and J dropped 0; count of bases not matched to a gene: 2. Germline V CDR1 and CDR2: MNHNS, SASEGT. This CDR3 contains 15 residues. CDR3 nucleotide sequence: TGTGCCAGCAGTGGGACAGGGAGTAGCAATCAGCCCCAGCATTTT. This encodes CASSGTGSSNQPQHF.

This chain connects TRBV7-3 to TRBJ1-1; TRBD1 matches at 8 bases. The germline gives CDR1 SGHTA, CDR2 FQGTGA. The CDR3 loop spans 14 amino acids. V dropped 5 bases and J dropped 6; count of bases not matched to a gene: 8. The CDR3 DNA sequence: TGTGCCAGCAGCGCAGGACAGGGTGAAGCTGAAGCTTTCTTT. Its protein is CASSAGQGEAEAFF.

The chain joins TRBV5-4 to TRBJ2-7, with 7 bases identical to TRBD2. CDR3 length: 15 amino acids. Looked up from germline, CDR1 is SGHNT and CDR2 is YYREEE (reference sequence). V shed 4 bases, J shed 2 bases, and the junction held 9 bases outside the gene matches. CDR3 loop: CASSERTGGTYEQYF. The CDR3 nucleotides read TGTGCCAGCAGCGAAAGGACCGGGGGGACCTACGAGCAGTACTTC.

A remark on this clone: A read error is likely here: a far larger clone is one base away. Within the sample, other DNA sequences also encode this same CDR3. This sequence joins TRBV4-2 and TRBJ1-5; weak D call: TRBD1 (5 bases). CDR1 is LGHNA and CDR2 is YNFKEQ in the germline V gene. CDR3 size: 13 residues. CDR3 coding DNA: TGTGCCAGCAGCCAAGGGGACGGTCAGCCTCAGCATTTT. Its protein product is CASSQGDGQPQHF.

This chain uses TRBV6-5 with TRBJ1-4; 7 bases are a match to TRBD1. The length of the CDR3 is 14 residues. V gave up 1 base and J gave up 17 bases; unmatched junction bases: 13. CDR1 and CDR2 from the germline V gene are MNHEY and SVGAGI. The chain's CDR3 is CASSYWGDRDSLFF. The CDR3 DNA is TGTGCCAGCAGTTACTGGGGCGACCGGGACAGTTTATTTTTT.

The chain recombines TRBV14 with TRBJ2-7; TRBD2 aligns across 10 bases. After removal of 0 bases from V and 2 bases from J, the junction contained 4 bases not matched to a gene. The CDR3 contains 16 residues. Per the germline V gene, CDR1 is SGHDN and CDR2 is FVKESK. CDR3 coding DNA: TGTGCCAGCAGCCAAGATTCCGGACTAGCGGCCTACGAGCAGTACTTC. This encodes CASSQDSGLAAYEQYF.

The genes are TRBV11-2 and TRBJ2-1; D not resolved. The CDR3 is made up of 12 amino acids. V dropped 0 bases and J dropped 7 bases, with 4 bases sitting between them. Germline CDR1 SGHAT, CDR2 FQNNGV. CDR3 sequence reads: CASSLERNEQFF. The CDR3 DNA is TGTGCCAGCAGCTTAGAGAGAAATGAGCAGTTCTTC.

In its sample, this clone was seen many times. The chain carries TRBV11-2 and TRBJ2-5, with D hard to call. Trimming removed 1 base at V and 2 bases at J, with 8 bases between. This CDR3 is built from 14 residues. From germline, CDR1 is SGHAT and CDR2 FQNNGV. The CDR3 protein is CASSLVVGQETQYF. DNA for the CDR3: TGTGCCAGCAGCTTAGTGGTGGGGCAAGAGACCCAGTACTTC.

This clone turned up a few times. J is TRBJ2-7 and V is TRBV5-5; TRBD2 might be the D (6 bases). CDR1 and CDR2 (germline): SGHKS, YYEKEE (reference sequence). This CDR3 has 14 residues. V shed 0 bases and J shed 3 bases, with 10 bases lying between them. CDR3 sequence reads: CASSLAGAVYEQYF. CDR3 nucleotides: TGTGCCAGCAGCTTGGCGGGAGCGGTCTACGAGCAGTACTTC.